This TCR beta chain was identified in a study of blood T cell repertoires in COVID-19. V was cut by 3 bases and J by 5 bases, with 11 bases left in between. There are 13 residues in the CDR3. Germline V gives CDR1 MDHEN, CDR2 SYDVKM. Produced via immunoSEQ multiplex PCR; TCRdb's table is partial and in-frame only. The sample carries roughly 50,000 clones, approximately 84% recorded once. Sequences were obtained from peripheral blood. The receptor was derived from a human donor in a cohort sampled during active COVID-19. The chain joins TRBV28 to TRBJ2-7; D is unresolved. CDR3: CASSLDGGNEQYF. DNA for the CDR3: TGTGCCAGCAGTTTGGATGGCGGAAACGAGCAGTACTTC.